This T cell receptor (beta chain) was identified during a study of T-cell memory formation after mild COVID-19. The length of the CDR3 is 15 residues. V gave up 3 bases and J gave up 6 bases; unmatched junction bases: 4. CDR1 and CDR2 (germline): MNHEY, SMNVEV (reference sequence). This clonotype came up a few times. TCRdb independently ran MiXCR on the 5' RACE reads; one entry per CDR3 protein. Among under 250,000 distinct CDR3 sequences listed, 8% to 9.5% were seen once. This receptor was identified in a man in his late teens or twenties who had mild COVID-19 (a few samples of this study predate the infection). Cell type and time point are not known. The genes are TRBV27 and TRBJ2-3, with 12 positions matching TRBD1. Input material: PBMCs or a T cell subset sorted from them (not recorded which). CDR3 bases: TGTGCCAGCAGTTTTTGGGACAGGGGGCCCGATACGCAGTATTTT. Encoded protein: CASSFWDRGPDTQYF.